This record covers a single T cell receptor beta chain. The antigen is undetermined. Each replicate PCR on the sorted subsets used 150 to 200 ng DNA (roughly 27,000 T cell genomes). The repertoire was sequenced with immunoSEQ multiplex PCR; TCRdb's copy has only in-frame clones and lacks some. The sample lists 1,400,000 or so clones, about 98.5% occurring once. Every donor was a Caucasian adult from Nashville, Tennessee. Germline CDR1 is MNHEY and CDR2 is SMNVEV (reference sequence). The CDR3 is made up of 15 amino acids. V shed 6 bases and J shed 10 bases, with 22 bases lying between them. The sample originates from a study of shared clonotypes between healthy human individuals. Findings and caveats of the study: Naive subsets, compared against memory subsets, generally had larger estimated richness values. Clonotype sharing across a handful of donors was observed for about 5.5% of naive CD4 clonotypes.

The sequenced sample was naive CD4+ T cells sorted from blood. Noted subset: CD45RA+ positively selected. This receptor was identified in a man under 40 in good health. The V gene is TRBV27, the J gene TRBJ2-1, with D perhaps matching TRBD1 or TRBD2 (5 bases each). CDR3 amino acids: CASSRTISWGREQFF. For the CDR3, the DNA is TGTGCCAGCAGCCGAACCATAAGTTGGGGACGAGAGCAGTTCTTC.